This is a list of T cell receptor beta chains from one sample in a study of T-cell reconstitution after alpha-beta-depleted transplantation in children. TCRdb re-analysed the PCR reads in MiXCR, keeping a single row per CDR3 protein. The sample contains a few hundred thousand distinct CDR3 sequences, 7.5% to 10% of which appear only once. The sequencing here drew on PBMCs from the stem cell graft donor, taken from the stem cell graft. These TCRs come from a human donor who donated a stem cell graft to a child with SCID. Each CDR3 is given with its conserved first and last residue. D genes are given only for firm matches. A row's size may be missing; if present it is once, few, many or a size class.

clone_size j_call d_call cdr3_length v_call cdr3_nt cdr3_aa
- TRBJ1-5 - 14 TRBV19 TGTGCCTGTAGTTTCGGGAAGCCCAATCAGCCCCAGCATTTT CACSFGKPNQPQHF
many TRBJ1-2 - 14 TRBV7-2 TGTGCCAGCAGCTTATTGGCCGGGGCCTATGGCTACACCTTC CASSLLAGAYGYTF
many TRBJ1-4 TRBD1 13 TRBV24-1 TGTGCCACCAGTCGGACAGGGAATGAAAAACTGTTTTTT CATSRTGNEKLFF
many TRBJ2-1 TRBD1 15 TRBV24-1 TGTGCCACCAGTGAAGTGGACAGGGATTACAATGAGCAGTTCTTC CATSEVDRDYNEQFF
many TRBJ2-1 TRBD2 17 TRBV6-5 TGTGCCAGCAGTTCCTCACCGACTAGCGGAACCTACAATGAGCAGTTCTTC CASSSSPTSGTYNEQFF
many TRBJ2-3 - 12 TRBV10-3 TGTGCCATCAGTGGGATCACAGATACGCAGTATTTT CAISGITDTQYF
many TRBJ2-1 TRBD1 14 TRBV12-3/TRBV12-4 TGTGCCAGCAGGGGCCTGACAGGGTACAATGAGCAGTTCTTC CASRGLTGYNEQFF
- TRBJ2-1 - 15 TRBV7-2 TGTGCCAGCAGCTTAGCTGGGAGTAACGGCAATGAGCAGTTCTTC CASSLAGSNGNEQFF
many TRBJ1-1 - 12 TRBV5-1 TGCGCCAGCAGCTTGGAGGGGGGTAAGGCTTTCTTT CASSLEGGKAFF
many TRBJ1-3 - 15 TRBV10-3 TGTGCCATCAGTGCGGACCCGGACCGTGGAAACACCATATATTTT CAISADPDRGNTIYF
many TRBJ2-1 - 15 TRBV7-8 TGTGCCAGCAGCTTAGTTCCTAGCCCCTACAATGAGCAGTTCTTC CASSLVPSPYNEQFF
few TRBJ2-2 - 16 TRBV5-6 TGTGCCAGCAGCTTGGTAGGGGACATGAACACCGGGGAGCTGTTTTTT CASSLVGDMNTGELFF
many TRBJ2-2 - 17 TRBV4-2 TGTGCCAGCAGCCTATCCAAGACGGTAGTTCCGACCGGGGAGCTGTTTTTT CASSLSKTVVPTGELFF
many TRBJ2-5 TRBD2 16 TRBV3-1 TGTGCCAGCAGCCAACCGGGACTAGCATTTCGAGAGACCCAGTACTTC CASSQPGLAFRETQYF